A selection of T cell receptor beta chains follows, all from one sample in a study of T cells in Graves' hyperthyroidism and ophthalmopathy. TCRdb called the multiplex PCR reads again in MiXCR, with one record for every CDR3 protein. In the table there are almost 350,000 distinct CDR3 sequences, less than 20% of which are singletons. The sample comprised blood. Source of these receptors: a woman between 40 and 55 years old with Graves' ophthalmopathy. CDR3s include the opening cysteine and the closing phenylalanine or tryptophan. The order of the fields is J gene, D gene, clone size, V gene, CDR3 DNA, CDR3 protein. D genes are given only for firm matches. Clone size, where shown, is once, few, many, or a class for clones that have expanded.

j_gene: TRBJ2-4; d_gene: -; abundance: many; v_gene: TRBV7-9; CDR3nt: TGTGCCAGCAGCTTAGACGCTCTGTTTCAGTACTTC; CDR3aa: CASSLDALFQYF
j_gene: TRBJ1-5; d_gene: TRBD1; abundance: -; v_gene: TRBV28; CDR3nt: TGTGCCAGCAGTTTCCCGGGACAGGGTAATCAGCCCCAGCATTTT; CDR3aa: CASSFPGQGNQPQHF
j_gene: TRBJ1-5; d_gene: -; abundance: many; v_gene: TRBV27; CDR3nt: TGTGCCAGCAGTTTATCGACATCCAATCAGCCCCAGCATTTT; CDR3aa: CASSLSTSNQPQHF
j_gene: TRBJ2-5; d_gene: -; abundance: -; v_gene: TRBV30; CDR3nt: TGTGCCTGGACCGAGAGAGGGGCGCAAGAGACCCTGTACTTC; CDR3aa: CAWTERGAQETLYF
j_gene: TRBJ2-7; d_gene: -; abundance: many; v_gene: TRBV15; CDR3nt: TGTGCCACCAGCACAGGGTCCGCCTACGAGCAGTACTTC; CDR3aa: CATSTGSAYEQYF
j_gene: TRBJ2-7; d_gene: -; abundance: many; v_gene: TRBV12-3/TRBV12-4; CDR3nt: TGTGCCAGCAGTTTTGGACATAGCTCCTACGAGCAGTACTTC; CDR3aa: CASSFGHSSYEQYF
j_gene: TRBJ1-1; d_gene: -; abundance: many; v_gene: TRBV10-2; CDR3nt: TGCGCCAGCAGTGAGTCCCCGGGTTTCGAGGGTGAAGCTTTCTTT; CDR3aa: CASSESPGFEGEAFF
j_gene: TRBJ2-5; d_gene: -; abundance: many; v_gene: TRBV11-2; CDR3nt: TGTGCCAGCAGCTTAGGGGGTGGGAGCGGAAGAGAGACCCAGTACTTC; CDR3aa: CASSLGGGSGRETQYF
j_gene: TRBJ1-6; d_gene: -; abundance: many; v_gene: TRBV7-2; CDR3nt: TGTGCCAGCAGCCCCCGACAGAATTCACCCCTCCACTTT; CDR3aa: CASSPRQNSPLHF
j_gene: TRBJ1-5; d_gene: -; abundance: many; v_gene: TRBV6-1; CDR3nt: TGTGCCAGCAGTGAAGGGTGGCAGCTCCATCAGCCCCAGCATTTT; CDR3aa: CASSEGWQLHQPQHF
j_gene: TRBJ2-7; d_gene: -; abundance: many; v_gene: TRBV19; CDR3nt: TGTGCCAGTAGTCGGACAGTCTCCTACGAGCAGTACTTC; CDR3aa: CASSRTVSYEQYF
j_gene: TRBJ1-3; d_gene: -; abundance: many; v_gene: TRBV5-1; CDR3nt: TGTGCCAGCAGTTTAGTAGGGTCTGGAAACACCATATATTTT; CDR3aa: CASSLVGSGNTIYF
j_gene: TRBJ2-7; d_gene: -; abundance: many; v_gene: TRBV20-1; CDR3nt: TGCAGTGCTAACTCCGGGGGCGGGAGAGTCTACGAGCAGTACTTC; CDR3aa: CSANSGGGRVYEQYF
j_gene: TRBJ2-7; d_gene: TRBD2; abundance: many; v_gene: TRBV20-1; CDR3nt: TGCAGTGCCCCCGGGACTAGCGTCATGAACTACGAGCAGTACTTC; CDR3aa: CSAPGTSVMNYEQYF
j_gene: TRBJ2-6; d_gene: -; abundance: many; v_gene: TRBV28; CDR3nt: TGTGCCAGCCGAAGGCCCCGTTTGGGGAGCTCTGGGGCCAACGTCCTGACTTTC; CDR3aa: CASRRPRLGSSGANVLTF
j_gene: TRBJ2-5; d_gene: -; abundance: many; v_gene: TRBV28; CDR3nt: TGTGCCAGCAGTTTGATTGGACAGGGGACTAGAGAGACCCAGTACTTC; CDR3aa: CASSLIGQGTRETQYF
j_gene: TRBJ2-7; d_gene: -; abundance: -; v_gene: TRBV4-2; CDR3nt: TGTGCCAGCAGCCAAGATAAACAGGGATACTACGAGCAGTACTTC; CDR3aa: CASSQDKQGYYEQYF
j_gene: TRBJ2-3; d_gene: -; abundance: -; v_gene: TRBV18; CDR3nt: TGTGCCAGCTCACCTAACACAGATACGCAGTATTTT; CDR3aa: CASSPNTDTQYF
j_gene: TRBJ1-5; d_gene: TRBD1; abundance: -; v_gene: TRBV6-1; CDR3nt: TGTGCCAGCAGGACGGGACAGGGGTTTGAGCAGCCCCAGCATTTT; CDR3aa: CASRTGQGFEQPQHF
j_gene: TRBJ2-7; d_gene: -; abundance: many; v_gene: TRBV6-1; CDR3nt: TGTGCCAGCACCAACCCCAGCTCCTACGAGCAGTACTTC; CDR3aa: CASTNPSSYEQYF
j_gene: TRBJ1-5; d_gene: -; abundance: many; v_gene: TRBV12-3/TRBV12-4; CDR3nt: TGTGCCAGCAGTTTGGTGGAGGTCGGGACGCCCCAGCATTTT; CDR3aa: CASSLVEVGTPQHF
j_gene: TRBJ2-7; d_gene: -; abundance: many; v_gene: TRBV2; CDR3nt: TGTGCCAGCACAATGAATCAGGGGACCTACGAGCAGTACTTC; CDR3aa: CASTMNQGTYEQYF
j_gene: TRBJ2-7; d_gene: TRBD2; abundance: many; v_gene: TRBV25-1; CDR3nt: TGTGCCAACACTAGCGGGAGGGGGTACGAGCAGTACTTC; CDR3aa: CANTSGRGYEQYF
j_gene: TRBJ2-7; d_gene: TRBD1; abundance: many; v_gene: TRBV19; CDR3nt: TGTGCCAGTAGTATGGCTCAGGACAGGGGGCACGAGCAGTACTTC; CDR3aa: CASSMAQDRGHEQYF
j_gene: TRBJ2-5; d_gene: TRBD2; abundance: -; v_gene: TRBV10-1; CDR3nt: TGCGCCAGCAGTGTCGGGAGACTAGCGGGAGTGGAGACCCAGTACTTC; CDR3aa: CASSVGRLAGVETQYF
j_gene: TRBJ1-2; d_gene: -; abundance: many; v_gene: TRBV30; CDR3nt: TGTGCCTGGAGTGGGTATGATCCCGGCTATGGCTACACCTTC; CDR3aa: CAWSGYDPGYGYTF
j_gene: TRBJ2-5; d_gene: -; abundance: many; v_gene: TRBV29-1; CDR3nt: TGCAGCGTTGATGGGGGTTGGGAGACCCAGTACTTC; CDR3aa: CSVDGGWETQYF
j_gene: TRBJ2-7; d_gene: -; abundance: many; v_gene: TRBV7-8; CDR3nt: TGTGCCAGCAGCGACCGGAGGACAAGCTCCTACGAGCAGTACTTC; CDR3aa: CASSDRRTSSYEQYF
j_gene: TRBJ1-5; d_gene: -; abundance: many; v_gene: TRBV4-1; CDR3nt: TGCGCCAGCAGCCAAGATGCGGCGGGAGGCAATCAGCCCCAGCATTTT; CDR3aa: CASSQDAAGGNQPQHF
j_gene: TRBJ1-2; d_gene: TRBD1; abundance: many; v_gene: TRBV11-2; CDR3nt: TGTGCCAGCAGCTACAGGGGTCCCCTCTATGGCTACACCTTC; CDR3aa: CASSYRGPLYGYTF
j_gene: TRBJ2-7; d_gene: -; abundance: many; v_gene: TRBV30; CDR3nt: TGTGCCTGGAGTAAAACTCATACGGGGGAGCAGTACTTC; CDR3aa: CAWSKTHTGEQYF
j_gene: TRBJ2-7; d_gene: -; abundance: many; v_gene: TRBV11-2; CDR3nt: TGTGCCAGCAGCTCTCACCGAGGGGGGACATCCCCCTACGAGCAGTACTTC; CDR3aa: CASSSHRGGTSPYEQYF
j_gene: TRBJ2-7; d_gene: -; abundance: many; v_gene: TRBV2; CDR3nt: TGTGCCAGCAGTGTCACCGGGGGTGAGCAGTACTTC; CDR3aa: CASSVTGGEQYF
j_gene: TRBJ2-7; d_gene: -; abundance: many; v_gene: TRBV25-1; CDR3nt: TGTGCCAGCAGTGTGTTAGGTACCCGCGGCGAGCAGTACTTC; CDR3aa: CASSVLGTRGEQYF
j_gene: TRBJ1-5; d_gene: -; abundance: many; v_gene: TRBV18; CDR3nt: TGTGCCAGCTCACTGACAGGCGGTGATCAGCCCCAGCATTTT; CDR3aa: CASSLTGGDQPQHF
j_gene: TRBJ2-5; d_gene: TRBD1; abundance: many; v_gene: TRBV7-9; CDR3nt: TGTGCCAGCAGCGATTCGGACAGGGGGCAGGGAGAGACCCAGTACTTC; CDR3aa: CASSDSDRGQGETQYF
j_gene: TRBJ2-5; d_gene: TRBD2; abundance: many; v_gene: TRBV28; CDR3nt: TGTGCCAGCAGTTTTCTGGCTAGCGGGAGAGGGGTGACCCAGTACTTC; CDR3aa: CASSFLASGRGVTQYF